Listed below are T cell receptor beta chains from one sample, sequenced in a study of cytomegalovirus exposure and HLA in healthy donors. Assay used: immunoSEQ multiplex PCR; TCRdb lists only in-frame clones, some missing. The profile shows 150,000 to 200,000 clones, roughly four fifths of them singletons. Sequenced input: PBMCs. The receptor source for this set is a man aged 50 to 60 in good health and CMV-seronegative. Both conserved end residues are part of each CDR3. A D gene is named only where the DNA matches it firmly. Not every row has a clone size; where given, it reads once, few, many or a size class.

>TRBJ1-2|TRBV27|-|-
TGTGCCAGCAGTTTTGTGGGGGCTCGCTATGGCTACACCTTC
CASSFVGARYGYTF
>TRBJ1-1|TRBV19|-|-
TGTGCCACTCGAGAGGGTGAAGCTTTCTTT
CATREGEAFF
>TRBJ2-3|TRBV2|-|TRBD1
TGTGCCAGCAGAGAGAACAGGGGGCGCGCAGATACGCAGTATTTT
CASRENRGRADTQYF
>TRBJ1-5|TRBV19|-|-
TGTGCCAGTAGTATGAACAGGCCGCAGCCCCAGCATTTT
CASSMNRPQPQHF
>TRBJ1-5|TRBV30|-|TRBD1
TGTGCCTGGAGTCGGGACAGGTTCAATCAGCCCCAGCATTTT
CAWSRDRFNQPQHF
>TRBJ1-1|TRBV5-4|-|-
TGTGCCAGCAGTCGGGGGGGGGTCAACACTGAAGCTTTCTTT
CASSRGGVNTEAFF
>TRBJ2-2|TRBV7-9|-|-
TGTGCCAGCAGCTTAGTTTCGGGAGCCGGGGAGCTGTTTTTT
CASSLVSGAGELFF
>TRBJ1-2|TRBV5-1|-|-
TGCGCCAGCAGCTTGGGGACAGTGGGTGATGGCTACACCTTC
CASSLGTVGDGYTF
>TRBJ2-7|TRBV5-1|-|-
TGCGCCAGCAGCTTGGCAACTAGCCGATTCTCCTACGAGCAGTACTTC
CASSLATSRFSYEQYF
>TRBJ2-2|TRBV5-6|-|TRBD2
TGTGCCAGCAGCCCAAGGGCGCCTAGCGGGACGAACACCGGGGAGCTGTTTTTT
CASSPRAPSGTNTGELFF
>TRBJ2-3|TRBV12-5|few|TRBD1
TGTGCTAGTGGTTGGGGGACAGGGACAGATACGCAGTATTTT
CASGWGTGTDTQYF
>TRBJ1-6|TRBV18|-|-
TGTGCCAGCTCACCAGTCTCCGGAGGTCGGGTTACAGGGTCACCCCTCCACTTT
CASSPVSGGRVTGSPLHF
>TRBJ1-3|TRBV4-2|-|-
TGTGCCAGCAGCCGAGAGGAGGGGTCAGGAAACACCATATATTTT
CASSREEGSGNTIYF
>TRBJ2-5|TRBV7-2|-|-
TGTGCCAGCAGCCACCGACTCGGGAGTGGTGGAGAGACCCAGTACTTC
CASSHRLGSGGETQYF
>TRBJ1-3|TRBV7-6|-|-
TGTGCCAGCAGCCCGCGGGGAGGGTCATCTGGAAACACCATATATTTT
CASSPRGGSSGNTIYF
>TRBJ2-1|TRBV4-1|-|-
TGCGCCAGCAGCCAGGGGGGTCGACGGCCCCACAATGAGCAGTTCTTC
CASSQGGRRPHNEQFF
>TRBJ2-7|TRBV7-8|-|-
TGTGCCAGCAGCCAGGGCAGGTCTACCTACGAGCAGTACTTC
CASSQGRSTYEQYF
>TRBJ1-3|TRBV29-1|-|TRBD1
TGCAGCGCTGCCGGGACAGGGGGCTCTGGAAACACCATATATTTT
CSAAGTGGSGNTIYF
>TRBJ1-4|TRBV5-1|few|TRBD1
TGCGCCAGCAGCGCGGCCATGGACAGGGGAAAACTGTTTTTT
CASSAAMDRGKLFF
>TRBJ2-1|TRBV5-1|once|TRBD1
TGCGCCAGCAGCCGCCCGGCGCAGGGGGAGACTGAGCAGTTCTTC
CASSRPAQGETEQFF